These 20 T cell receptor beta chains were sequenced from one sample in a study of Graves' ophthalmopathy and Graves' hyperthyroidism. Amplifying from RNA transcripts, the study obtained TCR beta CDR3 regions. First-round RT-PCR employed HTBI primers, with a second-round multiplex PCR after it. TCRdb analysed the multiplex PCR reads with MiXCR anew, one entry per CDR3 protein. The sample has some 360,000 distinct CDR3 sequences, 17% seen once. The sequenced sample was peripheral blood. The receptor source for this set is an adult woman with stable Graves' hyperthyroidism.

This clonotype appeared many times. J is TRBJ2-7 and V is TRBV6-2 or TRBV6-3; perhaps TRBD2 as D (6 bases). V lost 6 bases to trimming and J lost 4 bases, with 16 bases between them. The germline V gene encodes CDR1 MNHEY and CDR2 SVGEGT. The CDR3 is 14 residues long. The CDR3 sequence is CASRASGGAYEQYF. In DNA form, the CDR3 reads TGTGCCAGCAGAGCCTCAGGAGGGGCGTACGAGCAGTACTTC.

The chain uses TRBV19 and TRBJ2-7; 7 bases agree with TRBD2. CDR3 size: 14 residues. Germline values: CDR1 LNHDA, CDR2 SQIVND (reference sequence). The V segment lost 3 bases and the J segment 2 bases; nucleotides outside the gene matches: 4. The CDR3 region has the DNA TGTGCCAGTAGTATTGAGCGGGAAACCTACGAGCAGTACTTC. Amino acid sequence: CASSIERETYEQYF.

This clonotype appeared a few times. As DNA, the CDR3 is TGCGCCAGCAGCTTAGGGATTCGCTCCTATAATTCACCCCTCCACTTT. The encoded protein is CASSLGIRSYNSPLHF. The chain has TRBV5-1 and TRBJ1-6; D call uncertain. This CDR3 is built from 16 residues. CDR1 and CDR2 from the germline V gene are SGHRS and YFSETQ. Trimming pared 2 bases from V and 0 bases from J, leaving 9 bases between.

The CDR3 coding sequence is TGCAGTGCGGCCGGGACACAAGTCTCCTACGAGCAGTACTTC. As protein: CSAAGTQVSYEQYF. V is TRBV20-1 and J is TRBJ2-7; possible D gene TRBD1, 6 bases. V gave up 6 bases and J gave up 0 bases, with 15 bases separating them. This CDR3 is built from 14 residues. Germline V lookup: CDR1 DFQATT, CDR2 SNEGSKA (reference sequence).

This clonotype was counted ten times or more. The chain is built from TRBV28 and TRBJ1-1; D unresolved. The CDR3 contains 14 residues. The V and J ends lost 8 bases and 2 bases respectively, with 15 bases between them. Looked up from germline, CDR1 is MDHEN and CDR2 is SYDVKM. CDR3 protein: CASPPSGSNTEAFF. In nucleotides, the CDR3 is TGTGCCAGCCCGCCCTCGGGGTCTAACACTGAAGCTTTCTTT.

This clonotype was counted at least ten times. The chain recombines TRBV28 with TRBJ1-1, with 10 bases identical to TRBD1. V was clipped by 5 bases and J by 2 bases; unmatched bases: 8. Germline V CDR1 and CDR2: MDHEN, SYDVKM. CDR3 length equals 16 residues. The CDR3 spells CASSPRTGGANTEAFF. The CDR3 DNA sequence: TGTGCCAGCAGTCCGCGGACAGGGGGAGCAAACACTGAAGCTTTCTTT.

At least ten counts were recorded for this clonotype. The chain combines TRBV20-1 with TRBJ2-7; no clear D gene. V lost 0 bases, J lost 6 bases, and 18 bases lay in between. Germline-derived CDR1 and CDR2 are DFQATT and SNEGSKA (reference sequence). The CDR3 contains 15 residues. This chain's CDR3 is CSARDSGTDGFEQYF. The CDR3, as DNA: TGCAGTGCTAGAGATTCCGGAACAGATGGGTTCGAGCAGTACTTC.

This clonotype has a count of ten or more. The chain links TRBV12-3 or TRBV12-4 to TRBJ1-1; D unclear. This CDR3 comprises 15 residues. The V end was cut by 5 bases, the J end by 4 bases, with 17 bases between. Here the CDR3 DNA reads TGTGCCAGCAGTCCCCCCGGGCAGAGGAGCACTGAAGCTTTCTTT. Its translation is CASSPPGQRSTEAFF.

In its sample, this clonotype was seen many times. V and J are TRBV6-5 and TRBJ1-1; D not resolved. V was trimmed by 7 bases and J by 1 base, leaving 10 bases between them. Germline assignment: CDR1 MNHEY and CDR2 SVGAGI. The CDR3 extends over 13 amino acids. The CDR3 spells CASKKQRNTEAFF. CDR3 coding DNA: TGTGCCAGCAAGAAACAGAGGAACACTGAAGCTTTCTTT.

This clonotype was observed many times. This chain connects TRBV7-9 to TRBJ1-1; no definite D call. Germline CDR1 and CDR2: SEHNR and FQNEAQ (reference sequence). The CDR3 has 13 residues. Trimming took off 3 bases at V and 13 bases at J, with 18 bases between the two ends. The CDR3 is CASSFGRPMVGFF. The CDR3 DNA reads TGTGCCAGCAGCTTTGGCAGGCCCATGGTTGGTTTCTTT.

The gene calls are TRBV6-1 and TRBJ1-2; unclear D gene. There are 13 residues in the CDR3. The germline gives CDR1 MNHNS, CDR2 SASEGT. Trimming shortened V by 2 bases and J by 8 bases, and 12 bases separated the two germline ends. The CDR3 DNA sequence: TGTGCCAGCAGTGAAATTTCCGCCTGGGGCTACACCTTC. As protein: CASSEISAWGYTF.

In its sample, this clonotype was seen many times. The gene calls are TRBV7-2 and TRBJ2-7; 11 nucleotides agree with TRBD2. This CDR3 comprises 15 residues. The germline gives CDR1 SGHTA, CDR2 FQGNSA. V dropped 5 bases and J dropped 3; count of bases not matched to a gene: 6. CDR3 DNA sequence: TGTGCCAGCAGCCTGACGACTAGCGGGAACTACGAGCAGTACTTC. This gives the protein CASSLTTSGNYEQYF.

As concerns this clonotype: This could be a read error, since a much larger clone is one nucleotide away. V gene TRBV9 combines with J gene TRBJ1-2; no definite D call. V gave up 0 bases and J gave up 6 bases, with 9 bases separating them. CDR1 SGDLS and CDR2 YYNGEE come from the germline V gene. CDR3 size: 13 residues. The CDR3 is CASSVGVWDGYTF. CDR3 in DNA: TGTGCCAGCAGCGTAGGCGTATGGGATGGCTACACCTTC. The entire variable domain, with the rest obtained from reference TRBV9 and TRBJ1-2, is as follows: DSGVTQTPKHLITATGQRVTLRCSPRSGDLSVYWYQQSLDQGLQFLIQYYNGEERAKGNILERFSAQQFPDLHSELNLSSLELGDSALYFCASSVGVWDGYTFGSGTRLTVV.

This clonotype was counted many times. The chain has TRBV5-1 and TRBJ2-5; 8 bases map to TRBD2. V shed 2 bases, J shed 5 bases, and the junction held 5 bases outside the gene matches. CDR1 is SGHRS and CDR2 is YFSETQ in the germline V gene. The CDR3 length is 14 residues. The CDR3 coding sequence is TGCGCCAGCAGCTTAACGGCGGGAGGTGAGACCCAGTACTTC. Its translation is CASSLTAGGETQYF.

This clonotype occurred many times. The chain employs TRBV20-1 and TRBJ2-7; tentatively, D is TRBD2 (5 bases). The length of the CDR3 is 12 residues. V lost 3 bases, J lost 7 bases, and 13 bases lay in between. CDR1 DFQATT and CDR2 SNEGSKA come from the germline V gene (reference sequence). This CDR3 reads CSARGGYGEQYF. The CDR3 DNA sequence: TGCAGTGCTAGGGGCGGGTACGGTGAGCAGTACTTC.

A word on this clonotype: A read error is likely, as this CDR3 ends without the conserved phenylalanine or tryptophan. The chain joins TRBV30 to TRBJ2-5; tentatively, D is TRBD1 or TRBD2 (7 bases each). The germline gives CDR1 GTSNPN, CDR2 SVGIG (reference sequence). This CDR3 is built from 14 residues. CDR3 in amino acids: CASRGRGGAEAQYY. Here the CDR3 DNA reads TGTGCCTCGCGGGGCAGGGGGGGGGCAGAGGCCCAGTACTAC.

In this sample, this clonotype turned up a few times. The V and J genes are TRBV7-9 and TRBJ1-1; possible D gene TRBD1, 5 bases. This CDR3 contains 15 residues. V gave up 3 bases and J gave up 1 base, with 12 bases separating them. Germline V gene sequence: CDR1 SEHNR, CDR2 FQNEAQ (reference sequence). CDR3: CASSLEGIQNTEAFF. CDR3 bases: TGTGCCAGCAGCTTGGAGGGGATACAGAACACTGAAGCTTTCTTT.

In its sample, this clonotype was seen many times. The rearrangement links TRBV27 to TRBJ2-5; no clear D. Germline loops: CDR1 MNHEY, CDR2 SMNVEV (reference sequence). Trimming cost V 7 bases and J 4 bases, with 13 bases left between them. This CDR3 contains 13 residues. CDR3 protein: CASKSYSLETQYF. CDR3 bases: TGTGCCAGCAAGTCCTATAGTTTAGAGACCCAGTACTTC.

This clonotype was seen repeatedly, ten times or more. V and J are TRBV27 and TRBJ2-2, with a tentative D call TRBD1 (6 bases). CDR3 length equals 13 residues. Trimming took off 2 bases at V and 11 bases at J, with 12 bases between the two ends. Germline lookup yields CDR1 MNHEY and CDR2 SMNVEV (reference sequence). CDR3 sequence reads: CASSLNRDGELFF. In DNA, the CDR3 is TGTGCCAGCAGTTTAAACAGGGACGGAGAGCTGTTTTTT.

The table lists this clonotype with many counts. The chain has TRBV7-2 and TRBJ2-7, with 8 bases identical to TRBD1. Germline V gene data show CDR1 as SGHTA and CDR2 as FQGNSA. This CDR3 contains 15 residues. V trimming: 6 bases; J trimming: 0 bases; junction bases outside the gene matches: 7. The chain's CDR3 is CASSWDRSSSYEQYF. The DNA of the CDR3 is TGTGCCAGCAGTTGGGACAGGTCGAGCTCCTACGAGCAGTACTTC.